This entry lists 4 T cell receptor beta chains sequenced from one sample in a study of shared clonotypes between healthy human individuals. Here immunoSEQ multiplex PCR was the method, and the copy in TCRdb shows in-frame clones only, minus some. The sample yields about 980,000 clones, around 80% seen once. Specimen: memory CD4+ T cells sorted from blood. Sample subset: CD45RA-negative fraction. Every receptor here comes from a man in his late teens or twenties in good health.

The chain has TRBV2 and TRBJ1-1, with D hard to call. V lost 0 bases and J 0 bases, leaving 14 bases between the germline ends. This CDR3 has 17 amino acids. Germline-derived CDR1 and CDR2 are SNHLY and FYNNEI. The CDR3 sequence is CASSEASNPLMNTEAFF. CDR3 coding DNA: TGTGCCAGCAGTGAAGCCTCAAACCCTTTAATGAACACTGAAGCTTTCTTT.

CDR3 protein: CAIRGVAGTSPQYF. CDR3 nucleotides: TGTGCCATCAGGGGGGTAGCGGGGACGTCGCCCCAGTACTTC. V and J are TRBV10-3 and TRBJ2-5, with TRBD2 matching over 8 bases. Germline values: CDR1 ENHRY, CDR2 SYGVKD. Unmatched junction bases numbered 12, after V lost 6 bases and J lost 9 bases. The CDR3 loop spans 14 amino acids.

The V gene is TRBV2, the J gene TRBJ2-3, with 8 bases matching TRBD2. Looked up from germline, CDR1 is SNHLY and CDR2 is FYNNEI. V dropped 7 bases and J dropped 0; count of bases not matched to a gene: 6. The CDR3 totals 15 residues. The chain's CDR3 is CASNAGGRSTDTQYF. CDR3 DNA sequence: TGTGCCAGCAACGCGGGGGGACGAAGCACAGATACGCAGTATTTT.

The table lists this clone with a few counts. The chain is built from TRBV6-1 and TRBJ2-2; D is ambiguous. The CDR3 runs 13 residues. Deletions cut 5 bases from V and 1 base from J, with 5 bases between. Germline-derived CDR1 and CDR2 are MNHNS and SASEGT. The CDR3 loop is CASSRMNTGELFF. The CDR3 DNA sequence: TGTGCCAGCAGTAGGATGAACACCGGGGAGCTGTTTTTT.